A single sample gave rise to the 17 T cell receptor beta chains below, sequenced in a study of blood T cell repertoires in COVID-19. TCRdb's table, derived via immunoSEQ multiplex PCR, lists solely in-frame clones and lacks some. This sample has some 260,000 clones, with roughly 90% found just once. Source material: PBMCs or T cells enriched from blood (not recorded which). These receptors were taken from a man aged 35-49 years who had recovered from COVID-19.

The chain links TRBV7-3 to TRBJ2-2; D possibly corresponds to TRBD2 (5 bases). CDR3 length: 18 residues. Per germline, CDR1 SGHTA and CDR2 FQGTGA. V dropped 1 base and J dropped 1 base, with 16 bases sitting between them. The CDR3 DNA is TGTGCCAGCAGCTTAAAAGGTACAAGGACTGTGAACACCGGGGAGCTGTTTTTT. Translated, it gives CASSLKGTRTVNTGELFF.

The chain couples TRBV28 to TRBJ2-3, with a tentative D call TRBD1 (5 bases). Germline V gene data show CDR1 as MDHEN and CDR2 as SYDVKM. The germline V and J ends were trimmed by 4 bases and 6 bases, with 14 bases remaining between them. The CDR3 runs to 14 residues. The CDR3 DNA sequence: TGTGCCAGCAGTTCTACCCAAAAGGGGGATACGCAGTATTTT. This codes for CASSSTQKGDTQYF.

For this clone: The identical CDR3 is also encoded by other nucleotide sequences in the sample. The chain employs TRBV27 and TRBJ1-5; 8 bases match TRBD1. The CDR3 extends over 16 amino acids. The J segment lost 3 bases and the V segment lost 5 bases, leaving 9 bases of the junction unmatched. Germline V gives CDR1 MNHEY, CDR2 SMNVEV (reference sequence). The CDR3 DNA sequence: TGTGCCAGCAGTGCCGGCAGACAGGGGATCAATCAGCCCCAGCATTTT. Translated: CASSAGRQGINQPQHF.

This CDR3 reads CASSFLFPLNTEAFF. The DNA of the CDR3 is TGTGCCAGCAGCTTTTTGTTCCCGTTGAACACTGAAGCTTTCTTT. The chain employs TRBV5-5 and TRBJ1-1, with D unclear. Between the trimmed V and J ends, which lost 2 bases and 0 bases, there was a span of 11 bases. The CDR3 runs to 15 residues. Germline V CDR1 and CDR2: SGHKS, YYEKEE (reference sequence).

CDR3 bases: TGTGCCAGCAGTGAAAACAGGGGGCGCGACGAGCAGTACTTC. Protein product: CASSENRGRDEQYF. This chain connects TRBV2 to TRBJ2-7; 9 bases map to TRBD1. This CDR3 comprises 14 residues. V lost 2 bases to trimming and J lost 5 bases; unmatched junction nucleotides: 4. CDR1 is SNHLY and CDR2 is FYNNEI in the germline V gene.

The rearrangement links TRBV5-6 to TRBJ2-7; 16 nucleotides line up with TRBD2. Germline CDR1 is SGHDT and CDR2 is YYEEEE. The CDR3 contains 17 residues. The V segment lost 4 bases and the J segment 2 bases; nucleotides outside the gene matches: 6. CDR3 coding DNA: TGTGCCAGCAGCCAGGGGACTAGCGGGGGGGACCCCTACGAGCAGTACTTC. Translated: CASSQGTSGGDPYEQYF.

The CDR3 region has the DNA TGTGCCAGCAGTTTGGAGCGCGAGCAGTTCTTC. This encodes CASSLEREQFF. The J gene is TRBJ2-1, the V gene TRBV12-3 or TRBV12-4; no clear D gene. Trimming left V 3 bases short and J 10 bases short, with 7 bases between. The CDR3 totals 11 residues.

V gene TRBV3-1 (or the pseudogene TRBV3-2) combines with J gene TRBJ2-3; maybe TRBD2 (5 bases). This CDR3 comprises 11 residues. Germline CDR1 LGHDT, CDR2 YNNKEL (reference sequence). The V and J ends lost 8 bases and 4 bases respectively, with 7 bases between them. CDR3 residues: CASLGADTQYF. In DNA, the CDR3 is TGTGCCAGCCTCGGGGCAGATACGCAGTATTTT.

This rearrangement joins TRBV9 to TRBJ2-5; 7 bases are shared with TRBD1. In germline, CDR1 is SGDLS, CDR2 YYNGEE. This CDR3 comprises 16 residues. The junction had 13 bases not matched to a gene; V was cut back by 3 bases and J by 5 bases. In DNA, the CDR3 is TGTGCCAGCAGCGCTCGGGGACAGTCGGTTTGGGAGACCCAGTACTTC. Residues: CASSARGQSVWETQYF.

This clone was observed a single time. The chain joins TRBV27 to TRBJ1-1; D is uncertain. The CDR3 is made up of 15 amino acids. Germline V gene sequence: CDR1 MNHEY, CDR2 SMNVEV (reference sequence). V was shortened by 1 base and J by 6 bases, with 15 bases between the two germline ends. DNA for the CDR3: TGTGCCAGCAGTTTATATGAGGGAGGTAGGGCTGAAGCTTTCTTT. Its protein is CASSLYEGGRAEAFF.

The chain has TRBV5-1 and TRBJ2-5; 7 bases line up with TRBD2. Germline CDR1 reads SGHRS; CDR2 reads YFSETQ. The CDR3 has 16 amino acids. V trimming: 4 bases; J trimming: 1 base; junction bases outside the gene matches: 10. In nucleotides, the CDR3 is TGCGCCAGCAGCCTTGCTGCGGGGGTTGGCCAAGAGACCCAGTACTTC. Translated: CASSLAAGVGQETQYF.

This clone was detected a few times. The CDR3: CASSYAPRTSGGAGETQYF. As DNA, the CDR3 is TGTGCCAGCAGCTATGCCCCCCGGACTAGCGGGGGGGCGGGAGAGACCCAGTACTTC. The chain links TRBV6-2 or TRBV6-3 to TRBJ2-5; 15 nucleotides align to TRBD2. The CDR3 runs to 19 residues. Germline loops: CDR1 MNHEY, CDR2 SVGEGT. Trimming cost V 6 bases and J 4 bases; bases outside gene matches: 15.

The J gene is TRBJ2-5, the V gene TRBV10-2, with D tentatively TRBD2 (6 bases). Trimming took off 4 bases at V and 0 bases at J, with 9 bases between the two ends. The V gene's germline CDR1 is WSHSY and CDR2 SAAADI. CDR3 length equals 14 residues. The CDR3 region is CASSGLGNQETQYF. The CDR3 bases are TGCGCCAGCAGTGGACTAGGAAACCAAGAGACCCAGTACTTC.

The J gene is TRBJ2-4, the V gene TRBV5-4; TRBD2 aligns across 7 bases. This CDR3 has 16 amino acids. The germline V gene has CDR1 SGHNT and CDR2 YYREEE (reference sequence). The V gene end was trimmed by 4 bases and the J gene end by 4 bases; junction bases not matched to a gene: 11. CDR3 nucleotide sequence: TGTGCCAGCAGCCTCCGGGGAGGGTTGGTGAAAAACATTCAGTACTTC. Residues: CASSLRGGLVKNIQYF.

The rearrangement uses TRBV5-1 and TRBJ1-2; D uncertain. Germline loops: CDR1 SGHRS, CDR2 YFSETQ. The V end was cut by 5 bases, the J end by 8 bases, with 16 bases between. This CDR3 has 13 amino acids. The CDR3 is CASSSLIDEGYTF. CDR3 sequence (DNA): TGCGCCAGCAGTTCCTTAATCGATGAGGGCTACACCTTC.

A note on this clone: Its ends do not fully match the called genes, so a read error is possible. The J gene is TRBJ1-1, the V gene TRBV5-8; tentatively, D is TRBD1 (6 bases). The CDR3 has 12 amino acids. Germline V CDR1 and CDR2: SGHTS, YDEGEE. In nucleotides, the CDR3 is TGTGCCAGCGGCTTGCGACAGGTCCTAGCTTTCTTT. As protein: CASGLRQVLAFF.

The genes are TRBV24-1 and TRBJ2-7, with TRBD2 matching 7 bases. The germline V gene encodes CDR1 KGHDR and CDR2 SFDVKD. The CDR3 extends over 14 amino acids. Germline trimming cut 3 bases from V and 5 bases from J; bases unmatched to any gene: 6. The CDR3 spells CATSDPWGGNEQYF. CDR3 nucleotide sequence: TGTGCCACCAGTGATCCCTGGGGGGGGAACGAGCAGTACTTC.